This T cell receptor beta chain comes out of a study of shared clonotypes between healthy human individuals. TCRdb's copy holds only in-frame clones and misses some; the assay was immunoSEQ multiplex PCR. The table includes 650,000 to 750,000 clones, roughly 78% detected once. About this clone itself: Its matching antigen is unknown.

The study drew all its donors from Caucasian adults living in Nashville, Tennessee. With V trimmed by 8 bases and J by 1 base, 5 bases remained unmatched. CDR1 and CDR2 from the germline V gene are SNHLY and FYNNEI. The CDR3 totals 15 residues. Findings of the study overall: Donor clonotype sharing was expected to depend on sequencing depth. Clonotypes shared by all four donors outscored non-shared clonotypes in generation probability.

This chain uses TRBV2 with TRBJ2-3; 11 bases match TRBD2. Specimen: memory CD4+ T cells sorted from blood. The subset is: CD45RA-negative fraction. The receptor comes from a woman between 25 and 40 years old in good health. The DNA of the CDR3 is TGTGCCAGCGAAACGGGACTAGCGGGCACAGATACGCAGTATTTT. This sequence encodes CASETGLAGTDTQYF.